The 20 T cell receptor beta chains in this list originate from one sample, sequenced in a study of T cells in Graves' hyperthyroidism and ophthalmopathy. The TCR beta CDR3 regions underwent amplification using RNA transcripts as the source. When the TCR CDR3 underwent first-round RT-PCR, the HTBI primer set was used. TCRdb called the multiplex PCR reads again in MiXCR, with one record for every CDR3 protein. The sample yields about 420,000 distinct CDR3 sequences, approximately 14% seen once. Specimen: blood. These receptors originate from a woman aged 18-29 years with Graves' hyperthyroidism.

This clonotype was seen repeatedly, ten times or more. The chain has TRBV19 and TRBJ2-1; 12 bases align to TRBD2. Germline V gene sequence: CDR1 LNHDA, CDR2 SQIVND (reference sequence). Trimming at V came to 4 bases and at J to 6 bases, leaving 10 bases not matched to a gene. The length of the CDR3 is 17 residues. In nucleotides, the CDR3 is TGTGCCAGTAGTACAGATTCGCTAGCGGGAGGGCCCAATGAGCAGTTCTTC. Translation: CASSTDSLAGGPNEQFF.

This clonotype was counted at least ten times. V gene TRBV20-1 combines with J gene TRBJ1-2; 7 bases agree with TRBD1. Germline V gene lookup returns CDR1 DFQATT and CDR2 SNEGSKA (reference sequence). The length of the CDR3 is 15 residues. With V trimmed by 0 bases and J by 5 bases, 9 bases remained unmatched. CDR3: CSARDFQGGLYGYTF. The DNA of the CDR3 is TGCAGTGCTAGAGATTTCCAGGGGGGGTTATATGGCTACACCTTC.

The genes are TRBV12-3 or TRBV12-4 and TRBJ1-5, with 8 bases lining up with TRBD1. J lost 6 bases, V lost 6 bases, and 7 bases had no gene match. The CDR3 sequence is 14 residues long. The CDR3 region has the DNA TGTGCCAGCAGCATGACAGGGGCCACTCAGCCCCAGCATTTT. It yields the protein CASSMTGATQPQHF.

Points on this clonotype: With a much larger clone just one base away, this may be a read error. The chain combines TRBV3-1 with TRBJ2-1; D possibly corresponds to TRBD1 (6 bases). CDR1 LGHDT and CDR2 YNNKEL come from the germline V gene (reference sequence). V shed 8 bases and J shed 9 bases, with 11 bases lying between them. CDR3 length: 11 residues. CDR3 region: CASREGGEQFF. The CDR3 DNA follows: TGTGCCAGCCGCGAAGGGGGTGAGCAGTTCTTC.

This clonotype was detected ten times or more. The gene calls are TRBV7-6 and TRBJ2-1; 10 nucleotides align to TRBD1. CDR3 length equals 15 residues. V trimming: 4 bases; J trimming: 4 bases; junction bases outside the gene matches: 4. Per the germline V gene, CDR1 is SGHVS and CDR2 is FNYEAQ. This chain's CDR3 is CASSYRDRGYNEQFF. DNA for the CDR3: TGTGCCAGCAGCTACCGGGACAGGGGATACAATGAGCAGTTCTTC.

DNA for the CDR3: TGTGCCAGCAGTGAATACTCCGGGCCCTATGGCTACACCTTC. It specifies CASSEYSGPYGYTF. The J gene is TRBJ1-2, the V gene TRBV6-1; D remains ambiguous. From germline, CDR1 is MNHNS and CDR2 SASEGT. V lost 2 bases and J lost 4, with 11 bases in between. The CDR3 extends over 14 amino acids.

In this sample, this clonotype turned up many times. The chain uses TRBV18 and TRBJ2-3; possibly TRBD1 for D (6 bases). V was pared by 0 bases and J by 5 bases, with 12 bases between. Looked up from germline, CDR1 is KGHSH and CDR2 is LQKENI. The CDR3 covers 15 residues. CDR3 DNA: TGTGCCAGCTCACCACCAGGGGGAGAAGGAGATACGCAGTATTTT. Its translation is CASSPPGGEGDTQYF. Combining the CDR3 with reference TRBV18 and TRBJ2-3 gives the whole variable domain NAGVMQNPRHLVRRRGQEARLRCSPMKGHSHVYWYRQLPEEGLKFMVYLQKENIIDESGMPKERFSAEFPKEGPSILRIQQVVRGDSAAYFCASSPPGGEGDTQYFGPGTRLTVL.

The V call is TRBV30, the J call TRBJ2-1; D is uncertain. Per the germline V gene, CDR1 is GTSNPN and CDR2 is SVGIG (reference sequence). The CDR3 loop spans 10 amino acids. Trimming took off 1 base at V and 7 bases at J, with 2 bases between the two ends. The CDR3, as DNA: TGTGCCTGGAGTGCGAATGAGCAGTTCTTC. Its translation is CAWSANEQFF.

This clonotype was seen ten or more times. In nucleotides, the CDR3 is TGTGCCAGTAGTATTACGGATCGGCAGGGCGGAAAACTGTTTTTT. Its protein is CASSITDRQGGKLFF. The rearrangement uses TRBV19 and TRBJ1-4; D is perhaps TRBD1 (5 bases). Germline lookup yields CDR1 LNHDA and CDR2 SQIVND (reference sequence). V lost 3 bases to trimming and J lost 10 bases, with 18 bases between them. The CDR3 runs 15 residues.

This clonotype was seen a few times. Germline and junction disagree at one end, which may indicate a read error. J is TRBJ2-1 and V is TRBV5-1, with TRBD1 matching over 10 bases. Germline lookup yields CDR1 SGHRS and CDR2 YFSETQ. The CDR3 totals 16 residues. CDR3 in DNA: TGCGCCAGCAGCTTGGCGACAGGGGGCAGCTACTATGAGCAGTTCTTC. Translating gives CASSLATGGSYYEQFF.

This clonotype was detected many times. The chain links TRBV3-1 to TRBJ1-1; maybe TRBD1 (5 bases). The CDR3 sequence is 14 residues long. The germline CDR1 and CDR2 sequences are LGHDT and YNNKEL (reference sequence). V lost 2 bases, J lost 5 bases, and 12 bases lay in between. Here the CDR3 reads CASSQPEGRTEAFF. The CDR3 nucleotides read TGTGCCAGCAGCCAACCCGAGGGGAGGACTGAAGCTTTCTTT.

This clonotype came up many times. The chain recombines TRBV7-2 with TRBJ1-4; 7 bases line up with TRBD1. V was clipped by 7 bases and J by 10 bases; unmatched bases: 15. Looked up from germline, CDR1 is SGHTA and CDR2 is FQGNSA. The CDR3 is made up of 15 amino acids. This chain's CDR3 is CASTDLGGPERKLFF. The CDR3 DNA reads TGTGCCAGCACCGATTTAGGGGGCCCAGAGCGAAAACTGTTTTTT. The complete variable domain, with remaining parts taken from reference TRBV7-2 and TRBJ1-4, reads GAGVSQSPSNKVTEKGKDVELRCDPISGHTALYWYRQSLGQGLEFLIYFQGNSAPDKSGLPSDRFSAERTGGSVSTLTIQRTQQEDSAVYLCASTDLGGPERKLFFGSGTQLSVL.

This clonotype was found many times. The rearrangement links TRBV12-3 or TRBV12-4 to TRBJ1-2, with D possibly being TRBD1 (5 bases). The length of the CDR3 is 15 residues. V dropped 5 bases and J dropped 4 bases, with 17 bases sitting between them. The CDR3 here is CASSPPGRGLYGYTF. For the CDR3, the DNA is TGTGCCAGCAGTCCCCCAGGGAGGGGCCTCTATGGCTACACCTTC.

The V call is TRBV7-9, the J call TRBJ2-5; D gene unclear. The CDR3 totals 14 residues. V was cut by 2 bases and J by 5 bases, with 12 bases left in between. Germline loops: CDR1 SEHNR, CDR2 FQNEAQ (reference sequence). The CDR3 coding sequence is TGTGCCAGCAGCTTATTTGCCTTAAGGGAGACCCAGTACTTC. Translating it yields CASSLFALRETQYF. Full variable domain (missing parts from reference TRBV7-9 and TRBJ2-5): DTGVSQNPRHKITKRGQNVTFRCDPISEHNRLYWYRQTLGQGPEFLTYFQNEAQLEKSRLLSDRFSAERPKGSFSTLEIQRTEQGDSAMYLCASSLFALRETQYFGPGTRLLVL.

The genes are TRBV7-9 and TRBJ1-4, with TRBD1 matching 9 bases. This CDR3 comprises 18 residues. Germline loops: CDR1 SEHNR, CDR2 FQNEAQ (reference sequence). V dropped 6 bases and J dropped 2; count of bases not matched to a gene: 13. The CDR3 DNA is TGTGCCAGCAGTCCGGGACAGGGAATTTCTTCGACTAATGAAAAACTGTTTTTT. It codes for CASSPGQGISSTNEKLFF.

There are a few counts of this clonotype. J is TRBJ2-7 and V is TRBV19, with 7 bases aligning to TRBD1. The ends lost 6 bases at V and 0 bases at J; junction bases unmatched: 2. Germline V gene lookup returns CDR1 LNHDA and CDR2 SQIVND (reference sequence). This CDR3 is 13 amino acids long. The CDR3 DNA sequence: TGTGCCAGTAGACAGGGGAGCTCCTACGAGCAGTACTTC. This translates into CASRQGSSYEQYF.

Ten or more counts support this clonotype. V and J are TRBV5-1 and TRBJ2-3; either TRBD1 or TRBD2 may fit D (5 bases each). Germline V gives CDR1 SGHRS, CDR2 YFSETQ. CDR3 size: 15 residues. Between the trimmed V and J ends, which lost 4 bases and 1 base, there was a span of 13 bases. CDR3 protein: CASSLVRDRTDTQYF. The CDR3 DNA reads TGCGCCAGCAGCCTCGTAAGGGACCGCACAGATACGCAGTATTTT.

This clonotype was seen repeatedly, ten times or more. The chain uses TRBV15 and TRBJ1-1; D perhaps matches TRBD1 (6 bases). Trimming removed 3 bases at V and 7 bases at J, with 15 bases between. This CDR3 has 14 amino acids. Per germline, CDR1 LNHNV and CDR2 YYDKDF (reference sequence). The CDR3 loop is CATSSGSGADEAFF. CDR3 bases: TGTGCCACCAGCAGTGGTTCGGGGGCGGATGAAGCTTTCTTT.

Many counts were recorded for this clonotype. J is TRBJ1-1 and V is TRBV20-1; D is unresolved. Germline CDR1 reads DFQATT; CDR2 reads SNEGSKA (reference sequence). This CDR3 is built from 13 residues. The V end was cut by 1 base, the J end by 5 bases, with 11 bases between. In nucleotides, the CDR3 is TGCAGTGCTAGAGCGGCGGGGAGGACTGAAGCTTTCTTT. It encodes CSARAAGRTEAFF.

V and J are TRBV20-1 and TRBJ2-5; no definite D call. V was clipped by 6 bases and J by 7 bases, with 15 bases between them. Per the germline V gene, CDR1 is DFQATT and CDR2 is SNEGSKA (reference sequence). The CDR3 sequence is 12 residues long. This CDR3 is CSAPSAPGTQYF. As DNA, the CDR3 is TGCAGTGCCCCGAGCGCCCCGGGGACCCAGTACTTC.